This TCR beta chain was retrieved from a study of T cell changes during pregnancy in multiple sclerosis. This CDR3 has 13 residues. V dropped 6 bases and J dropped 6 bases, with 14 bases sitting between them. Looked up from germline, CDR1 is MNHEY and CDR2 is SVGAGI. Assay used: immunoSEQ multiplex PCR; TCRdb lists only in-frame clones, some missing. The sample contains about 67,000 clones, 80% to 95% of which appear only once. The sequence came from a female donor with multiple sclerosis, enrolled in a pregnancy study. The chain links TRBV6-5 to TRBJ1-2; D might be TRBD1 (6 bases). This sample comprised peripheral blood, obtained in the second trimester of pregnancy. Here the CDR3 DNA reads TGTGCCAGCAGGCCTAACAGGGAGAATGGCTACACCTTC. It codes for CASRPNRENGYTF.